This is a list of T cell receptor beta chains from one sample in a study of shared clonotypes between healthy human individuals. The assay was immunoSEQ multiplex PCR, and TCRdb's table has in-frame clones only and misses some. The data hold about 2.3 million clones, with approximately 95% observed a single time. Sequencing used naive CD4+ T cells from PBMCs. These TCRs come from a man between 18 and 35 years old in good health. Some clones in this sample may be carry-over from other donors' samples. Each CDR3 is given with its conserved first and last residue. The D gene is left open where the match is weak. Expanded clones get a size class; other rows say once, few or many, or leave the size out.

d_gene: -; v_gene: TRBV5-1; j_gene: TRBJ1-3; abundance: -; len: 16; CDR3nt: TGCGCCAGCAGCTTGCAAGCGGGGGGGACTGGAAACACCATATATTTT; CDR3aa: CASSLQAGGTGNTIYF
d_gene: -; v_gene: TRBV5-4; j_gene: TRBJ1-2; abundance: -; len: 15; CDR3nt: TGTGCCAGCAGCGCACCCACATCCGGGGGGGAAGGCTACACCTTC; CDR3aa: CASSAPTSGGEGYTF
d_gene: -; v_gene: TRBV28; j_gene: TRBJ2-1; abundance: -; len: 15; CDR3nt: TGTGCCAGCAGCCCCTCACCTTTGAACAGCGGAGAGCAGTTCTTC; CDR3aa: CASSPSPLNSGEQFF
d_gene: -; v_gene: TRBV9; j_gene: TRBJ2-5; abundance: -; len: 13; CDR3nt: TGTGCCAGCAGCGTAGCTACTTCCGGGACCCAGTACTTC; CDR3aa: CASSVATSGTQYF
d_gene: -; v_gene: TRBV2; j_gene: TRBJ2-7; abundance: -; len: 12; CDR3nt: TGTGCCAGCAGGAAAGCGGAATACGAGCAGTACTTC; CDR3aa: CASRKAEYEQYF
d_gene: TRBD2; v_gene: TRBV28; j_gene: TRBJ2-2; abundance: -; len: 15; CDR3nt: TGTGCCAGCAGTTTAGCGGGGGAGAACACCGGGGAGCTGTTTTTT; CDR3aa: CASSLAGENTGELFF
d_gene: -; v_gene: TRBV25-1; j_gene: TRBJ2-7; abundance: once; len: 17; CDR3nt: TGTGCCAGCAGTGAATCCCCCCGGGGACCCTTCTCCTACGAGCAGTACTTC; CDR3aa: CASSESPRGPFSYEQYF
d_gene: TRBD2; v_gene: TRBV29-1; j_gene: TRBJ2-3; abundance: -; len: 17; CDR3nt: TGCAGCGTTGAATTGCGAGCGGGAGGAAGAGGGACAGATACGCAGTATTTT; CDR3aa: CSVELRAGGRGTDTQYF
d_gene: TRBD2; v_gene: TRBV11-3; j_gene: TRBJ2-5; abundance: -; len: 17; CDR3nt: TGTGCCAGCAGCCCCGGAGGGGTAGCGGGAGTGGTTGAGACCCAGTACTTC; CDR3aa: CASSPGGVAGVVETQYF
d_gene: TRBD1; v_gene: TRBV28; j_gene: TRBJ1-4; abundance: -; len: 15; CDR3nt: TGTGCCAGCAGCCTCCGACAGGGGTTAGACGAAAAACTGTTTTTT; CDR3aa: CASSLRQGLDEKLFF
d_gene: -; v_gene: TRBV9; j_gene: TRBJ2-7; abundance: -; len: 15; CDR3nt: TGTGCCAGCAGCGTAGGGGGGGCAGGATCCTACGAGCAGTACTTC; CDR3aa: CASSVGGAGSYEQYF
d_gene: -; v_gene: TRBV2; j_gene: TRBJ2-2; abundance: -; len: 14; CDR3nt: TGTGCCAGCAGTGAGTTAGTTACCACCGGGGAGCTGTTTTTT; CDR3aa: CASSELVTTGELFF
d_gene: -; v_gene: TRBV13; j_gene: TRBJ2-5; abundance: -; len: 14; CDR3nt: TGTGCCAGCGCAGTGGTGGGGCCCCGGGAGACCCAGTACTTC; CDR3aa: CASAVVGPRETQYF
d_gene: TRBD2; v_gene: TRBV7-9; j_gene: TRBJ2-7; abundance: -; len: 17; CDR3nt: TGTGCCAGCAGCTCCCCGGGATGGGTAGCGGGCACCTACGAGCAGTACTTC; CDR3aa: CASSSPGWVAGTYEQYF
d_gene: -; v_gene: TRBV28; j_gene: TRBJ2-7; abundance: -; len: 14; CDR3nt: TGTGCCAGACTGAACCCCGCAGGGAACCACGAGCAGTACTTC; CDR3aa: CARLNPAGNHEQYF
d_gene: -; v_gene: TRBV5-6; j_gene: TRBJ1-2; abundance: -; len: 13; CDR3nt: TGTGCCAGCACCAAGGGGGGTTCGGATGGCTACACCTTC; CDR3aa: CASTKGGSDGYTF
d_gene: TRBD2; v_gene: TRBV28; j_gene: TRBJ2-7; abundance: -; len: 14; CDR3nt: TGTGCCAGCAGTTTAGGACTAGCTGGCCACGAGCAGTACTTC; CDR3aa: CASSLGLAGHEQYF
d_gene: -; v_gene: TRBV5-1; j_gene: TRBJ1-2; abundance: -; len: 15; CDR3nt: TGCGCCAGCAGCCCGGGACTTTTACGAGACTATGGCTACACCTTC; CDR3aa: CASSPGLLRDYGYTF
d_gene: -; v_gene: TRBV9; j_gene: TRBJ1-1; abundance: once; len: 16; CDR3nt: TGTGCCAGCAGCGCCCACCCTACAGGTCCGAACACTGAAGCTTTCTTT; CDR3aa: CASSAHPTGPNTEAFF
d_gene: -; v_gene: TRBV7-9; j_gene: TRBJ2-2; abundance: once; len: 15; CDR3nt: TGTGCCAGCAGCTTAGGGACACCCTACACCGGGGAGCTGTTTTTT; CDR3aa: CASSLGTPYTGELFF
d_gene: -; v_gene: TRBV6-1; j_gene: TRBJ2-7; abundance: -; len: 15; CDR3nt: TGTGCCAGCAGTGAAGGGGACCCAGAGACCTACGAGCAGTACTTC; CDR3aa: CASSEGDPETYEQYF
d_gene: -; v_gene: TRBV6-5; j_gene: TRBJ2-7; abundance: -; len: 15; CDR3nt: TGTGCCAGCAGTCGCCTCGGGACGCTATCCTACGAGCAGTACTTC; CDR3aa: CASSRLGTLSYEQYF
d_gene: -; v_gene: TRBV28; j_gene: TRBJ2-6; abundance: -; len: 15; CDR3nt: TGTGCCAGCAGTCAATTAGGGTCCGGGGCCAACGTCCTGACTTTC; CDR3aa: CASSQLGSGANVLTF
d_gene: -; v_gene: TRBV29-1; j_gene: TRBJ2-3; abundance: -; len: 13; CDR3nt: TGCAGCGTTGGTCCCCCTAGCACAGATACGCAGTATTTT; CDR3aa: CSVGPPSTDTQYF
d_gene: TRBD2; v_gene: TRBV12-5; j_gene: TRBJ2-1; abundance: -; len: 15; CDR3nt: TGTGCTAGTGGACTAACTAGCGGGAGTACGGTTGAGCAGTTCTTC; CDR3aa: CASGLTSGSTVEQFF
d_gene: -; v_gene: TRBV5-1; j_gene: TRBJ1-1; abundance: -; len: 15; CDR3nt: TGCGCCAGCAGCTTGGGACAGTGGGGGGACACTGAAGCTTTCTTT; CDR3aa: CASSLGQWGDTEAFF
d_gene: TRBD2; v_gene: TRBV5-3; j_gene: TRBJ2-7; abundance: -; len: 17; CDR3nt: TGTGCCAGAAGCCCCGGCCTAGCGGGAGAGGTTTCGGGGGAGCAGTACTTC; CDR3aa: CARSPGLAGEVSGEQYF
d_gene: TRBD2; v_gene: TRBV11-2; j_gene: TRBJ2-1; abundance: -; len: 15; CDR3nt: TGTGCCAGCGACATGAGCGGGAGGGCTTGGAATGAGCAGTTCTTC; CDR3aa: CASDMSGRAWNEQFF